The TCR beta chain under discussion was sequenced for a study of shared clonotypes between healthy human individuals. Findings and limits, study-wide: Sampling was confined to blood; repertoires within tissues likely differ. Compared with memory subsets, naive subsets generally had larger estimated richness. It was expected that sequencing depth would affect clonotype sharing among donors. In four donors, about 5% of naive CD4 clonotypes appeared in common.

Repertoires were generated with immunoSEQ multiplex PCR, while TCRdb's copy carries only in-frame clones and drops some. Among a few million clones listed, more than 90% were seen once. In germline, CDR1 is MDHEN, CDR2 SYDVKM. The J segment lost 2 bases and the V segment lost 6 bases, leaving 7 bases of the junction unmatched. The CDR3 contains 14 residues. This clone was seen many times. The antigen remains undetermined. The sample carries other DNA sequences with the same CDR3. Sequences were obtained from naive CD4+ T cells sorted from blood. The subset here: CD45RA+ positively selected. This chain connects TRBV28 to TRBJ2-7; 7 bases are a match to TRBD1. This receptor was obtained from a man aged 18-30 years in good health. CDR3 in amino acids: CASSSGTVPYEQYF. DNA of the CDR3: TGTGCCAGCAGCTCCGGGACAGTCCCCTACGAGCAGTACTTC.